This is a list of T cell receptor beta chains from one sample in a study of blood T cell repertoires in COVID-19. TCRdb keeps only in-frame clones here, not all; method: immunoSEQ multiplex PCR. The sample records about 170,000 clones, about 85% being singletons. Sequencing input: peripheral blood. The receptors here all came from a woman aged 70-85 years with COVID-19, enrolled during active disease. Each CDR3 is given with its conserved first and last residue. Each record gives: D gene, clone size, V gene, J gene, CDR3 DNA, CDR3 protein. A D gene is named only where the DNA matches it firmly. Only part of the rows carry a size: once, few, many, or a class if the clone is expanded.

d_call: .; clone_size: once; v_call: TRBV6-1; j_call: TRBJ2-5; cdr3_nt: TGTGCCAGCAGTGAAATTCCGAGCCCCTCGAGGACCCAGTACTTC; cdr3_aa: CASSEIPSPSRTQYF
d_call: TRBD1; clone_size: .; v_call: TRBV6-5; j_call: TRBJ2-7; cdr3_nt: TGTGCCACACGGGACAGAGTACGCTTGGAGCAGTACTTC; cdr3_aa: CATRDRVRLEQYF
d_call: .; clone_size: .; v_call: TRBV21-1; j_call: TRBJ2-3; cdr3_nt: TGTGCCAGCAGCAAAGGACAGGGTTGGGCAGATACGCAGTATTTT; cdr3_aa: CASSKGQGWADTQYF
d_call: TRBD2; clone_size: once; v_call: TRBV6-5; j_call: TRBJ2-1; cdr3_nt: TGTGCCAGCAGCTCGGGACTAGCGGGGACCTCTCAGCAGTTCTTC; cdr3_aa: CASSSGLAGTSQQFF
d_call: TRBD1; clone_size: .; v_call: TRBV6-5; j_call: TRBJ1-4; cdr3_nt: TGTGCCAGCAGGGATACAGGGGGACGGGAAAAACTGTTTTTT; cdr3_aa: CASRDTGGREKLFF
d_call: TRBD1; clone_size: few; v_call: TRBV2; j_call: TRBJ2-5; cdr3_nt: TGTGCCAGCACGGTCGTGGGACAGGGGGGAACCCAGTACTTC; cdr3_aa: CASTVVGQGGTQYF
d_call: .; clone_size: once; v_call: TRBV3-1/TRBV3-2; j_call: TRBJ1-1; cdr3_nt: TGTGCCAGCAGCCGATCGACAGAGAACACTGAAGCTTTCTTT; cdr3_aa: CASSRSTENTEAFF
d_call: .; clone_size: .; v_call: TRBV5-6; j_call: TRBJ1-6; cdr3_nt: TGTGCCAGCAGCTTGCGGGGGGAATCACCCCTCCACTTT; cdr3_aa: CASSLRGESPLHF
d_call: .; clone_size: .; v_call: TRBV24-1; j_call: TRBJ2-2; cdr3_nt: TGTGCCACCAGTGGCCCGAGGGCCGGGGAGCTGTTTTTT; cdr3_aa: CATSGPRAGELFF
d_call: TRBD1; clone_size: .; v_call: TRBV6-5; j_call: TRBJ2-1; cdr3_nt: TGTGCCAGCACCCCCGAGGGACAGAACTACAATGAGCAGTTCTTC; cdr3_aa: CASTPEGQNYNEQFF
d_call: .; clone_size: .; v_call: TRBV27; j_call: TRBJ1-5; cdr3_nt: TGTGCCAGCAGTTTGAAATATGGCGAGGGGGATCAGCCCCAGCATTTT; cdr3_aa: CASSLKYGEGDQPQHF
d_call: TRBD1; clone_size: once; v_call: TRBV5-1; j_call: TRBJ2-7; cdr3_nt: TGCGCCAGCAGCCAGGGACAGGGAGAATTTGTTGAATTC; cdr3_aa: CASSQGQGEFVEF
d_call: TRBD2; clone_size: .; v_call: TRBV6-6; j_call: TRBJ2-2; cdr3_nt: TGTGCCAGCAGTCAGCGGGGCGACACCGGGGAGCTGTTTTTT; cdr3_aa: CASSQRGDTGELFF
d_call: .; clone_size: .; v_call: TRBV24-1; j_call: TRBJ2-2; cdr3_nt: TGTGCCACCAGTGAATCCCCCTTCACAGGGCGAGGCACCGGGGAGCTGTTTTTT; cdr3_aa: CATSESPFTGRGTGELFF
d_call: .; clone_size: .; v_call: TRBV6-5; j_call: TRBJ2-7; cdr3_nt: TGTGCCAGCAATAGCGGTAGCTCCTACGAGCAGTACTTC; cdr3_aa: CASNSGSSYEQYF
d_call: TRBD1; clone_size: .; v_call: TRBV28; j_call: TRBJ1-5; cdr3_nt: TGTGCCAGCAGTTTGCTATTCCCGGGACAGGGTAATCAGCCCCAGCATTTT; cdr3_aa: CASSLLFPGQGNQPQHF
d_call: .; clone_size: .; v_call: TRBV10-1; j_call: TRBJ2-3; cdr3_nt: TGCGCCAGCAGTGAAGGGGGTAGCACAGATACGCAGTATTTT; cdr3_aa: CASSEGGSTDTQYF
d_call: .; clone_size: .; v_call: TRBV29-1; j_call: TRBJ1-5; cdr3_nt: TGCAGCGTTTCGACAGCTGACAATCAGCCCCAGCATTTT; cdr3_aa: CSVSTADNQPQHF
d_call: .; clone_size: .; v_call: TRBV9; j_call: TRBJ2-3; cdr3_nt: TGTGCCAGCAGCGTAGATCGGACAGATACGCAGTATTTT; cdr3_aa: CASSVDRTDTQYF
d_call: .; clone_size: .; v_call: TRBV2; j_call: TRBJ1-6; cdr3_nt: TGTGCCAGATATAGGCCGGGGGATAATTCACCCCTCCACTTT; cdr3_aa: CARYRPGDNSPLHF
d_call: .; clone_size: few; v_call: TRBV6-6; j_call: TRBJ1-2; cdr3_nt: TGTGCCAGCGTACAGGGCCAATTAAGTGGATTCTACACCTTC; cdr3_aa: CASVQGQLSGFYTF
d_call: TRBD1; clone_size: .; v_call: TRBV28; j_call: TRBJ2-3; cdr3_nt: TGTGCCAGTTCGGGTTTTCGACAGGGGAGTTTT; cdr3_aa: CASSGFRQGSF
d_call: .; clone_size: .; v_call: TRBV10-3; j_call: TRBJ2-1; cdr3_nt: TGTGCCATCAGTGAGTCCCTTATGGGAGCCTACAATGAGCAGTTCTTC; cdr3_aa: CAISESLMGAYNEQFF
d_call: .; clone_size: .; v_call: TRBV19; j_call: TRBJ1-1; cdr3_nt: TGTGCCAGTAGTATAGGGCCCACTACAGGACCTGAAGCTTTCTTT; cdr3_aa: CASSIGPTTGPEAFF
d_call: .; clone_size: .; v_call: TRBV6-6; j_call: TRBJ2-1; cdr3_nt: TGTGCCAGCAGTTCCGCTTGGGACTCCTCTTCAAATGAGCAGTTCTTC; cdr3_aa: CASSSAWDSSSNEQFF
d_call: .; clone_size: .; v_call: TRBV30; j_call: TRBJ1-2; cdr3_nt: TGTGCCTGGGCTTCAGGGCGCACTGGCCTTCGGAACTATGGCTACACCTTC; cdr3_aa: CAWASGRTGLRNYGYTF
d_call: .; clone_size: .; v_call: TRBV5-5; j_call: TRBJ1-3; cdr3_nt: TGTGCCAGCAGCCTGGCAGGACAGACTGGAAACACCATATATTTT; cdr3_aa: CASSLAGQTGNTIYF
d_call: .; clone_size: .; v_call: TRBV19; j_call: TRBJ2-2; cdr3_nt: TGTGCCAGTAGTTTGGCGGCGGCTCAGGAGCTGTTTTTT; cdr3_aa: CASSLAAAQELFF
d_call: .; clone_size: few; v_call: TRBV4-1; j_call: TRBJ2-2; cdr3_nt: TGCGCCAGCAGCCCCCTAATGGGGCGCGGGGAGCTGTTTTTT; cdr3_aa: CASSPLMGRGELFF
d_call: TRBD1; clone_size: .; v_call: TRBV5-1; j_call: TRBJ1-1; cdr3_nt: TGCGCCAGCAGCTTGCAGGGGGCGGTAACTGAAGCTTTCTTT; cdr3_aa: CASSLQGAVTEAFF
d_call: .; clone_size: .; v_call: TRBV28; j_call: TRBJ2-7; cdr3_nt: TGTGCCAGCAGTTACCCAGACCAGGCCTACGAGCAGTACTTC; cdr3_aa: CASSYPDQAYEQYF
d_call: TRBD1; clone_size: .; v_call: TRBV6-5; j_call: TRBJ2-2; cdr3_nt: TGTGCCAGCAGGCAATTACAGGGGGTGGACGGGGAGCTGTTTTTT; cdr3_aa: CASRQLQGVDGELFF
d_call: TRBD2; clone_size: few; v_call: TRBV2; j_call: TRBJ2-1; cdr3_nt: TGTGCCAGCAGTGAAGACCTAGCGGGAGAGCAGTTCTTC; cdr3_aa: CASSEDLAGEQFF
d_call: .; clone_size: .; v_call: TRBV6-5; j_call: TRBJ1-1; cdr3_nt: TGTGCCAGCAGCCTGGCCCCGGAGACTGAAGCTTTCTTT; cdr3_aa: CASSLAPETEAFF
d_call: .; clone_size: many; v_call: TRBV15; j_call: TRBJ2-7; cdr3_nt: TGTGCCACCAGCAGAAGACCTGGGGGGACGGGACTCTACGAGCAGTACTTC; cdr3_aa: CATSRRPGGTGLYEQYF
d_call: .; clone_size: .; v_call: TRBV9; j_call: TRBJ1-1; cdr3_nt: TGTGCCAGCAGCGTGCTGACAGGCGGAAACACTGAAGCTTTCTTT; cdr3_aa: CASSVLTGGNTEAFF
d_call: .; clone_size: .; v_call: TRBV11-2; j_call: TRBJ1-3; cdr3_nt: TGTGCCAGCAGCCGGACTGCGAACTCTGGAAACACCATATATTTT; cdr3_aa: CASSRTANSGNTIYF
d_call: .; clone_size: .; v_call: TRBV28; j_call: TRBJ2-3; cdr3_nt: TGTGCCAGCAGTCCGCGGGGCACTAGCACAGATACGCAGTATTTT; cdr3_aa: CASSPRGTSTDTQYF
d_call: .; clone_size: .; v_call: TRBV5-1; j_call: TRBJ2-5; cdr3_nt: TGCGCCAGCAGCGAGGGAGACGGTCGTGGAGAGACCCAGTACTTC; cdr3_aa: CASSEGDGRGETQYF
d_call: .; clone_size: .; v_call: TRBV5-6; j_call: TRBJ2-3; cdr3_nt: TGTGCCAGCAGCTTGGCCGTGCAGGATAGCACAGATACGCAGTATTTT; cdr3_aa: CASSLAVQDSTDTQYF
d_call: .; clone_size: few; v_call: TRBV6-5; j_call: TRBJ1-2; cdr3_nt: TGTGCCAGCAGCGAGATCTATGGCTACACCTTC; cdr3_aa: CASSEIYGYTF
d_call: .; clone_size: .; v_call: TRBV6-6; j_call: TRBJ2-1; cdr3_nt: TGTGCCAGCAGTTACTGGGAAGGGGCGAATGAGCAGTTCTTC; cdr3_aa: CASSYWEGANEQFF